The 26 T cell receptor beta chains reported below all come from one sample, sequenced in a study. TCRdb re-called the 5' RACE reads through MiXCR, storing one row per CDR3 protein. The sample yields about 50,000 distinct CDR3 sequences, 15% to 20% seen once. The sample taken for sequencing was naive CD4+ T cells sorted from blood. Subset of the sample: naive CD4+ T cells, CD4+CD45RA+CD25-. These receptors were collected from a female donor with breast cancer.

This clonotype was seen more than once but under ten times. The rearrangement joins TRBV12-3 or TRBV12-4 to TRBJ2-7, with unresolved D. The V end was cut by 2 bases, the J end by 1 base, with 9 bases between. The length of the CDR3 is 14 residues. CDR3 protein: CASSLPQASYEQYF. The DNA of the CDR3 is TGTGCCAGCAGTTTACCTCAGGCGTCCTACGAGCAGTACTTC.

The gene calls are TRBV25-1 and TRBJ2-7, with D possibly matching TRBD1 (6 bases). Trimming removed 5 bases at V and 0 bases at J, with 11 bases between. The CDR3 contains 14 residues. The V gene's germline CDR1 is MGHDK and CDR2 SYGVNS. The CDR3 bases are TGTGCCAGCAGTTTAGGACAGAGCTCCTACGAGCAGTACTTC. This encodes CASSLGQSSYEQYF.

About this clonotype: With a much larger clone just one base away, this may be a read error. This sequence joins TRBV7-6 and TRBJ1-2; D unresolved. The germline V gene encodes CDR1 SGHVS and CDR2 FNYEAQ. Deletions cut 8 bases from V and 8 bases from J, with 18 bases between. The CDR3 is made up of 13 amino acids. This chain's CDR3 is CASGATGSGGYTF. The CDR3 coding sequence is TGTGCCAGCGGCGCTACGGGGTCGGGAGGCTACACCTTC.

The chain joins TRBV6-6 to TRBJ1-5; 7 positions match TRBD1. Looked up from germline, CDR1 is MNHNY and CDR2 is SVGAGI (reference sequence). Trimming took 2 bases from V and 5 from J; bases not matched to a gene: 3. The CDR3 extends over 14 amino acids. CDR3 in DNA: TGTGCCAGCAGTTACGGGGACAGCTATCAGCCCCAGCATTTT. It encodes CASSYGDSYQPQHF.

In this sample, this clonotype turned up a few times. The chain couples TRBV5-1 to TRBJ2-2; D is unclear. V lost 4 bases, J lost 2 bases, and 12 bases lay in between. Germline CDR1 reads SGHRS; CDR2 reads YFSETQ. CDR3 length: 15 amino acids. This chain's CDR3 is CASSPRPENTGELFF. The CDR3 DNA is TGCGCCAGCAGCCCCCGACCGGAAAACACCGGGGAGCTGTTTTTT.

This clonotype was detected only a few times. The V gene is TRBV5-1, the J gene TRBJ1-4; TRBD1 might be the D (5 bases). Between the trimmed V and J ends, which lost 2 bases and 8 bases, there was a span of 16 bases. Per germline, CDR1 SGHRS and CDR2 YFSETQ. This CDR3 has 15 amino acids. The CDR3 sequence: CASSFKRGVGEKLFF. In nucleotides, the CDR3 is TGCGCCAGCAGCTTTAAAAGGGGCGTCGGAGAAAAACTGTTTTTT.

This clonotype is deemed medium-sized (0.01 to 0.1%). The V gene is TRBV10-3, the J gene TRBJ2-1; tentatively, D is TRBD1 or TRBD2 (5 bases each). The germline V gene encodes CDR1 ENHRY and CDR2 SYGVKD. The ends were cut back, 5 bases at V and 0 bases at J, with 14 bases in the middle. The length of the CDR3 is 16 residues. CDR3: CAISTGPQSSYNEQFF. The CDR3 DNA sequence: TGTGCCATCAGTACGGGACCCCAGAGCTCCTACAATGAGCAGTTCTTC.

This clonotype was observed many times. J is TRBJ1-2 and V is TRBV5-1, with 8 bases fitting TRBD1. Germline trimming cut 5 bases from V and 6 bases from J; bases unmatched to any gene: 15. The CDR3 runs 16 residues. The germline V gene has CDR1 SGHRS and CDR2 YFSETQ. The CDR3 region has the DNA TGCGCCAGCAGTGTCTCGCCAGGGGGCAAATCGAATGGCTACACCTTC. This encodes CASSVSPGGKSNGYTF.

This clonotype was counted between two and nine times. V is TRBV12-3 or TRBV12-4 and J is TRBJ1-4; 9 bases are a match to TRBD1. V lost 8 bases, J lost 6 bases, and 7 bases stayed unmatched. The CDR3 sequence is 14 residues long. In DNA form, the CDR3 reads TGTGCCAGCTTAACAGGGGGCTCGGATGAAAAACTGTTTTTT. Protein product: CASLTGGSDEKLFF.

This clonotype was recorded at least ten times. The chain combines TRBV7-9 with TRBJ2-3, with D tentatively TRBD1 (5 bases). The V end lost 8 bases, the J end lost 2 bases, and 17 bases lay between the germline ends. Germline CDR1 and CDR2: SEHNR and FQNEAQ (reference sequence). CDR3 length: 15 amino acids. The CDR3 region has the DNA TGTGCCAGCTTGACAGACGGGCCTTTCACAGATACGCAGTATTTT. Protein sequence: CASLTDGPFTDTQYF.

The V and J genes are TRBV5-1 and TRBJ2-5, with D unclear. The CDR3 is made up of 13 amino acids. The V end lost 4 bases, the J end lost 2 bases, and 9 bases lay between the germline ends. Germline V gene lookup returns CDR1 SGHRS and CDR2 YFSETQ. DNA of the CDR3: TGCGCCAGCAGCCGTCCTCCTCAAGAGACCCAGTACTTC. Protein: CASSRPPQETQYF.

This clonotype was seen more than once but under ten times. The V call is TRBV28, the J call TRBJ1-2; TRBD1 might be the D (5 bases). CDR1 and CDR2 from the germline V gene are MDHEN and SYDVKM. The CDR3 loop spans 14 amino acids. V shed 6 bases and J shed 5 bases, with 16 bases lying between them. CDR3 sequence: CASSSGATSYGYTF. The CDR3 DNA reads TGTGCCAGCAGCTCCGGGGCGACGAGTTATGGCTACACCTTC.

This clonotype was counted at least ten times. The rearrangement links TRBV27 to TRBJ2-3, with TRBD2 identical over 9 bases. The CDR3 loop spans 20 amino acids. Losses at the gene ends were 9 bases for V and 3 bases for J; bases not matched to a gene: 25. Germline CDR1 reads MNHEY; CDR2 reads SMNVEV (reference sequence). Here the CDR3 DNA reads TGTGCCAGTCTTGACTTAGCAGCGGGAGGACATCCCTCCCAGACAGATACGCAGTATTTT. This encodes CASLDLAAGGHPSQTDTQYF.

The gene calls are TRBV15 and TRBJ2-7; TRBD2 matches 7 bases. The germline V gene has CDR1 LNHNV and CDR2 YYDKDF (reference sequence). Germline trimming cut 3 bases from V and 2 bases from J; bases unmatched to any gene: 13. The CDR3 runs 17 residues. In DNA form, the CDR3 reads TGTGCCACCAGCAGCCCTATGGCTAGCGGTAACACCTACGAGCAGTACTTC. Its protein is CATSSPMASGNTYEQYF.

The sample holds a few counts of this clonotype. The chain links TRBV7-3 to TRBJ2-2, with 10 bases identical to TRBD2. The germline CDR1 and CDR2 sequences are SGHTA and FQGTGA. The length of the CDR3 is 15 residues. V lost 5 bases and J lost 1; bases outside the gene matches: 1. Written as DNA, the CDR3 is TGTGCCAGCAGCCGGACTAGCGGGAACACCGGGGAGCTGTTTTTT. Its protein is CASSRTSGNTGELFF.

This clonotype was seen only a few times. It is likely a read error, because the conserved phenylalanine at the end of the CDR3 is missing. This chain links TRBV20-1 with TRBJ2-7, with 7 bases identical to TRBD2. Trimming removed 7 bases from V and 4 bases from J; junction bases left unmatched: 10. The germline V gene has CDR1 DFQATT and CDR2 SNEGSKA (reference sequence). The CDR3 is 13 amino acids. CDR3 in DNA: TGCAGTGTTGCGGGGGAGGGCCCATACGAGCAGTACTCC. It encodes CSVAGEGPYEQYS.

Turning to this clonotype: A single base separates this from a much larger clone, so it may be a read error. The rearrangement links TRBV6-1 to TRBJ2-5, with TRBD2 matching 14 bases. Germline CDR1 and CDR2: MNHNS and SASEGT. V was pared by 10 bases and J by 7 bases, with 8 bases of the junction left unmatched. This CDR3 comprises 14 residues. The CDR3 region is CAIGGLAGEVTQYF. The CDR3 DNA is TGTGCCATCGGGGGACTAGCGGGAGAGGTGACCCAGTACTTC.

This clonotype was seen many times. The rearrangement links TRBV20-1 to TRBJ2-4; D gene uncertain. Germline V CDR1 and CDR2: DFQATT, SNEGSKA (reference sequence). Trimming took 5 bases from V and 3 from J, leaving 5 bases between them. This CDR3 contains 11 residues. DNA of the CDR3: TGCAGTGCTGGGGACAAAAACATTCAGTACTTC. This encodes CSAGDKNIQYF.

This clonotype was recorded only once. One end of the junction fails to match germline, which may point to a read error. The V call is TRBV5-1, the J call TRBJ1-2; D is uncertain. CDR3 length equals 13 residues. Looked up from germline, CDR1 is SGHRS and CDR2 is YFSETQ. The CDR3 sequence is CASSLAGGGGYTF. The DNA for the CDR3 is TGTGCCAGCAGCTTAGCAGGAGGAGGAGGCTACACCTTC.

This clonotype was seen ten or more times. V gene TRBV28 combines with J gene TRBJ2-3; 7 bases are shared with TRBD1. Trimming took 6 bases from V and 4 from J; bases not matched to a gene: 4. The CDR3 length is 13 residues. The germline gives CDR1 MDHEN, CDR2 SYDVKM. The CDR3 is CASRTTGPDTQYF. As DNA, the CDR3 is TGTGCCAGCAGAACGACAGGGCCAGATACGCAGTATTTT.

The V call is TRBV4-2, the J call TRBJ1-3; no definite D call. Germline assignment: CDR1 LGHNA and CDR2 YNFKEQ. Trimming removed 0 bases at V and 0 bases at J, with 12 bases between. This CDR3 contains 17 residues. CDR3: CASSQESLGSSGNTIYF. The CDR3 DNA sequence: TGTGCCAGCAGCCAAGAATCTTTGGGCTCCTCTGGAAACACCATATATTTT.

This clonotype was picked up many times. The rearrangement uses TRBV6-1 and TRBJ2-6, with D uncertain. The CDR3 runs 13 residues. Germline assignment: CDR1 MNHNS and CDR2 SASEGT. The V end lost 4 bases, the J end lost 2 bases, and 3 bases lay between the germline ends. Here the CDR3 DNA reads TGTGCCAGCAGTGTCCCTGGGGCCAACGTCCTGACTTTC. Protein product: CASSVPGANVLTF.

This clonotype was seen repeatedly, ten times or more. The rearrangement uses TRBV6-2 or TRBV6-3 and TRBJ2-7; the match to TRBD2 covers 8 bases. The CDR3 spans 11 residues. From germline, CDR1 is MNHEY and CDR2 SVGEGT. The V segment lost 10 bases and the J segment 2 bases; nucleotides outside the gene matches: 1. The CDR3 loop is CATGRAYEQYF. The CDR3 DNA follows: TGTGCCACCGGGAGGGCCTACGAGCAGTACTTC.

This clonotype has at least ten counts. The CDR3 loop reads CASSVGHGQGAEAFF. As DNA, the CDR3 is TGTGCCAGCAGCGTAGGACACGGACAGGGAGCTGAAGCTTTCTTT. The rearrangement uses TRBV9 and TRBJ1-1; TRBD1 matches at 8 bases. This CDR3 region has 15 residues. Germline lookup yields CDR1 SGDLS and CDR2 YYNGEE. Unmatched junction bases numbered 7, after V lost 0 bases and J lost 6 bases.

This clonotype was counted many times. The chain links TRBV27 to TRBJ1-6, with a tentative D call TRBD1 (5 bases). V was clipped by 6 bases and J by 7 bases, with 16 bases between them. The germline gives CDR1 MNHEY, CDR2 SMNVEV (reference sequence). The CDR3 is 15 residues long. The CDR3 DNA reads TGTGCCAGCAGCCCCTCCGGGGCCAGGAATTCACCCCTCCACTTT. Translating gives CASSPSGARNSPLHF.

This clonotype showed up just a few times. The chain joins TRBV7-3 to TRBJ2-7; TRBD2 aligns across 13 bases. V shed 4 bases, J shed 9 bases, and the junction held 9 bases outside the gene matches. CDR3 length: 15 residues. Germline CDR1 is SGHTA and CDR2 is FQGTGA. The CDR3 loop is CASSSAGTSGTVQYF. The CDR3 DNA reads as TGTGCCAGCAGCTCCGCCGGGACTAGCGGGACGGTGCAGTACTTC.